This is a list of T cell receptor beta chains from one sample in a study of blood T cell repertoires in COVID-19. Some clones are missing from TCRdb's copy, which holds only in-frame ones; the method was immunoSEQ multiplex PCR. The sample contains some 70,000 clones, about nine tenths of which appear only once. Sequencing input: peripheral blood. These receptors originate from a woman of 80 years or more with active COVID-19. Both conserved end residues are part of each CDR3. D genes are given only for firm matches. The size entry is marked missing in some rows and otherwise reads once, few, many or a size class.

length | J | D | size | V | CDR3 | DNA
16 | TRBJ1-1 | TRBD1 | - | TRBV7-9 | CASSWLTGVLNTEAFF | TGTGCCAGCAGCTGGTTGACAGGGGTCTTGAACACTGAAGCTTTCTTT
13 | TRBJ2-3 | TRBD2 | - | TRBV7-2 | CATLAGGVDTQYF | TGTGCCACATTAGCGGGGGGGGTAGATACGCAGTATTTT
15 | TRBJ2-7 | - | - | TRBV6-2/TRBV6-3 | CASSYSNGDVYEQYF | TGTGCCAGCAGTTACTCGAACGGGGATGTCTACGAGCAGTACTTC
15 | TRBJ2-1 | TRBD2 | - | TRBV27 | CASSYAGGWNNEQFF | TGTGCCAGCAGTTACGCGGGAGGGTGGAACAATGAGCAGTTCTTC
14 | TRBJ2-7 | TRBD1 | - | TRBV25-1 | CASTPRGRSYEQYF | TGTGCCAGCACCCCTAGGGGGCGATCCTACGAGCAGTACTTC
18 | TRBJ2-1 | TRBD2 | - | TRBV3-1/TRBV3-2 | CASSQDGSSGRRVNEQFF | TGTGCCAGCAGCCAAGACGGTTCTAGCGGGAGAAGGGTAAATGAGCAGTTCTTC
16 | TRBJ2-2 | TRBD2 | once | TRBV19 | CASSPRREANTGELFF | TGTGCCAGTAGTCCGCGACGGGAGGCGAACACCGGGGAGCTGTTTTTT
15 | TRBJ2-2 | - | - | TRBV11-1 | CASSFVVGRTGELFF | TGTGCCAGCAGCTTTGTGGTAGGGAGGACCGGGGAGCTGTTTTTT
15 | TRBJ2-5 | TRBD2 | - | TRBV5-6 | CASSLDSGISETQYF | TGTGCCAGCAGCTTGGATAGCGGGATATCGGAGACCCAGTACTTC
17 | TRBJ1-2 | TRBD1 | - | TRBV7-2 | CASSLRGTVRYTYGYTF | TGTGCCAGCAGCTTACGCGGGACAGTAAGATATACCTATGGCTACACCTTC
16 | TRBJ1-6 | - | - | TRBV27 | CASSPRQSSYNSPLHF | TGTGCCAGCAGCCCACGACAGAGCTCCTATAATTCACCCCTCCACTTT
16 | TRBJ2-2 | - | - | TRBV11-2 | CASSLLRGTSTGELFF | TGTGCCAGCAGCTTATTGCGAGGCACCAGCACCGGGGAGCTGTTTTTT
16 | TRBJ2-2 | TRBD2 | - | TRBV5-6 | CASSLVSGDYTGELFF | TGTGCCAGCAGCTTGGTTAGCGGGGACTACACCGGGGAGCTGTTTTTT
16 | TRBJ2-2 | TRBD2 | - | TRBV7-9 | CASSFLLAGDTGELFF | TGTGCCAGCAGCTTTCTCCTAGCGGGGGACACCGGGGAGCTGTTTTTT
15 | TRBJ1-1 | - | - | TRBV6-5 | CASSYISGLNTEAFF | TGTGCCAGCAGTTACATATCAGGGTTGAACACTGAAGCTTTCTTT
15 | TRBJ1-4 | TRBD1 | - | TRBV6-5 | CASSYGDREFEKLFF | TGTGCCAGCAGTTATGGGGACAGAGAGTTTGAAAAACTGTTTTTT
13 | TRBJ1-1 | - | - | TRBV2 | CASTTDLNTEAFF | TGTGCCAGCACTACGGACTTAAACACTGAAGCTTTCTTT
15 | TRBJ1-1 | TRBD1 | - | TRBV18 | CASSPRQGAPDEAFF | TGTGCCAGCTCACCGCGGCAGGGGGCGCCGGATGAAGCTTTCTTT
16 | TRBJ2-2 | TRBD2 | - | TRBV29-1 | CSVEELASGRPGELFF | TGCAGCGTTGAAGAATTAGCTAGCGGGAGACCCGGGGAGCTGTTTTTT
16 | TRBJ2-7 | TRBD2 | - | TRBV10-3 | CAISAVVAGGTYEQYF | TGTGCCATCAGTGCCGTCGTTGCGGGAGGGACCTACGAGCAGTACTTC
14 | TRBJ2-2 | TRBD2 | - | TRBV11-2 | CASRVAGGAGELFF | TGTGCCAGCAGGGTAGCGGGAGGCGCCGGGGAGCTGTTTTTT
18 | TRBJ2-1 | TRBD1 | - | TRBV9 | CASSDHAPTGEAYNEQFF | TGTGCCAGCAGCGACCACGCACCGACAGGGGAAGCCTACAATGAGCAGTTCTTC
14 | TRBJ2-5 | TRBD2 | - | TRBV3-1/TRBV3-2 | CASKGLAGQETQYF | TGTGCCAGCAAGGGACTAGCGGGACAAGAGACCCAGTACTTC